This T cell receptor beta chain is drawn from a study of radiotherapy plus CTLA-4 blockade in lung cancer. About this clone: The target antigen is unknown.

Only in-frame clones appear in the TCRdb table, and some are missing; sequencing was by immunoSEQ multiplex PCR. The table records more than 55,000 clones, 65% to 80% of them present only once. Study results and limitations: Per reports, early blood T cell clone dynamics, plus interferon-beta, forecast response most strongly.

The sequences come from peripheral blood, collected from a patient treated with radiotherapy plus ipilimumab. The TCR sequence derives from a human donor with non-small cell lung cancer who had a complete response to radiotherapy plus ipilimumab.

The CDR3 protein is CASSEDFSGELFF. CDR3 DNA sequence: TGTGCCAGCAGTGAGGACTTCTCCGGGGAGCTGTTTTTT. The chain recombines TRBV2 with TRBJ2-2, with D perhaps matching TRBD2 (5 bases). Between the trimmed V and J ends, which lost 3 bases and 6 bases, there was a span of 8 bases. The CDR3 extends over 13 amino acids. Germline-derived CDR1 and CDR2 are SNHLY and FYNNEI.